The TCR beta chain described here comes from a study of cytomegalovirus exposure and HLA in healthy donors. The study ran its PCR with 60 Vbeta and 13 Jbeta primers. Method: immunoSEQ multiplex PCR; TCRdb's copy keeps in-frame clones and lacks some. The sample shows about 100,000 clones, around 9.1% of them seen only once. The V and J ends lost 3 bases and 0 bases respectively, with 6 bases between them. The CDR3 runs 15 residues. Per the germline V gene, CDR1 is MRHNA and CDR2 is SNTAGT. V gene TRBV6-4 combines with J gene TRBJ2-6, with D possibly being TRBD2 (5 bases). This receptor was obtained from a man between 35 and 55 years old in good health and CMV-seropositive. Sequencing input: PBMCs. CDR3 loop: CASSETSSGANVLTF. CDR3 bases: TGTGCCAGCAGTGAAACTAGCTCTGGGGCCAACGTCCTGACTTTC.